The clone carrying this T cell receptor (beta chain) was seen repeatedly, ten times or more. The data belong to a study of spatial heterogeneity in lung cancer. About the research overall: TCR and UMI combinations that were unique each appeared, on average, more than ten times in raw reads.

Each TCR cDNA molecule bore a unique molecular identifier. Each CDR3 protein is one row after TCRdb ran MiXCR on the 5' RACE reads. The table lists 2,000 to 2,500 distinct CDR3 sequences, roughly 15% of them singletons. Germline V CDR1 and CDR2: SGHNT, YENEEA. Trimming removed 4 bases from V and 8 bases from J, with 18 bases in between. The CDR3 runs to 15 residues. The time point was: sample taken at primary tumor resection. Patients with untreated early-stage non-small cell lung cancer, numbering some 72, were the donors. J is TRBJ2-1 and V is TRBV11-3; D is possibly TRBD1 or TRBD2 (6 bases each). This sequence originates from a male donor with early-stage non-small cell lung cancer. The sample was normal lung tissue next to the tumor, taken at surgery. As DNA, the CDR3 is TGTGCCAGCAGCTCCAGGGGACCGGGCGGGGATGAGCAGTTCTTC. The encoded protein is CASSSRGPGGDEQFF.